The 5 T cell receptor beta chains given below trace back to one sample, sequenced in a study of shared clonotypes between healthy human individuals. The repertoire was sequenced with immunoSEQ multiplex PCR; TCRdb's copy has only in-frame clones and lacks some. Found here are about 1,900,000 clones, about 95% of them singletons; the top ten hold 1.2%. In the naive CD8 group, cells lacked CD45RO and were positively selected for CCR7, so terminally differentiated effector memory CD45RA+ cells were left out. Sequencing used naive CD8+ T cells sorted from blood. These receptors all stem from a man younger than 35 in good health.

This chain links TRBV27 with TRBJ2-7; D possibly uses TRBD1 or TRBD2 (6 bases each). V dropped 5 bases and J dropped 4 bases, with 18 bases sitting between them. CDR1 is MNHEY and CDR2 is SMNVEV in the germline V gene (reference sequence). This CDR3 spans 15 amino acids. In DNA, the CDR3 is TGTGCCAGCAGTGTAGGGGGGAGAGGGGGTTACGAGCAGTACTTC. Translation gives CASSVGGRGGYEQYF.

Notes on this clone: The same CDR3 also results from other DNA sequences found in this sample. This chain joins TRBV5-1 and TRBJ2-7, with unresolved D. The CDR3 sequence is 13 residues long. The V end was cut by 1 base, the J end by 2 bases, with 7 bases between. Germline-derived CDR1 and CDR2 are SGHRS and YFSETQ. Written as DNA, the CDR3 is TGCGCCAGCAGCTTGTCCCCAACCTACGAGCAGTACTTC. Translation: CASSLSPTYEQYF.

With respect to this clone: Distinct nucleotide sequences in the sample also encode this CDR3. The V call is TRBV5-4, the J call TRBJ2-7, with D tentatively TRBD1 or TRBD2 (5 bases each). CDR3 length: 13 residues. The V end was cut by 4 bases, the J end by 4 bases, with 12 bases between. Looked up from germline, CDR1 is SGHNT and CDR2 is YYREEE (reference sequence). CDR3 amino acids: CASSPGPPYEQYF. CDR3 in DNA: TGTGCCAGCAGCCCGGGACCGCCGTACGAGCAGTACTTC.

The chain combines TRBV9 with TRBJ1-2, with D hard to call. The CDR3 consists of 12 residues. The ends were cut back, 7 bases at V and 8 bases at J, with 15 bases in the middle. Germline V lookup: CDR1 SGDLS, CDR2 YYNGEE. The CDR3 is CASGSTSRGYTF. CDR3 sequence (DNA): TGTGCCAGCGGCTCGACCTCGAGAGGCTACACCTTC.

V and J are TRBV7-6 and TRBJ2-7; D uncertain. Germline CDR1 and CDR2: SGHVS and FNYEAQ. V was pared by 0 bases and J by 1 base, with 7 bases between. This CDR3 contains 14 residues. CDR3 nucleotides: TGTGCCAGCAGCTTAGCGGCTAGTTCCTACGAGCAGTACTTC. This sequence encodes CASSLAASSYEQYF.